This T cell receptor (beta chain) was retrieved from a study of technical replicates of blood from several donors. The table came from immunoSEQ multiplex PCR; TCRdb's copy has only in-frame clones and leaves some out. The sample records about 98,000 clones, roughly 95% being singletons. CDR1 is MNHEY, CDR2 SMNVEV, per germline (reference sequence). The CDR3 length is 14 residues. V lost 3 bases to trimming and J lost 3 bases; unmatched junction nucleotides: 5. The chain combines TRBV27 with TRBJ2-7; 7 bases agree with TRBD1. The TCR was taken from a human donor in good health. Material for sequencing was T cells isolated from PBMCs. CDR3: CASSFFSGGYEQYF. In nucleotides, the CDR3 is TGTGCCAGCAGTTTTTTCTCAGGGGGCTACGAGCAGTACTTC.